The 21 T cell receptor beta chains below were found in one sample sequenced in a study of T cell responses to AZD1222 COVID-19 vaccine. The repertoire was sequenced with immunoSEQ multiplex PCR; TCRdb's copy has only in-frame clones and lacks some. The profile shows more than 95,000 clones, about nine tenths of them singletons. The sample consisted of peripheral blood, taken on day 0 of AZD1222 vaccination. The receptors shown here come from an adult in good health.

The chain joins TRBV11-2 to TRBJ2-5; 11 bases agree with TRBD1. Per germline, CDR1 SGHAT and CDR2 FQNNGV. V was pared by 6 bases and J by 5 bases, with 2 bases of the junction left unmatched. The CDR3 is 13 amino acids. CDR3 in DNA: TGTGCCAGCAGTCGGGACAGGGGGGAGACCCAGTACTTC. It encodes CASSRDRGETQYF. The full variable domain, in which reference TRBV11-2 and TRBJ2-5 provide the parts outside the CDR3, is EAGVAQSPRYKIIEKRQSVAFWCNPISGHATLYWYQQILGQGPKLLIQFQNNGVVDDSQLPKDRFSAERLKGVDSTLKIQPAKLEDSAVYLCASSRDRGETQYFGPGTRLLVL.

This clone was recorded once. The chain recombines TRBV27 with TRBJ1-4; D gene unclear. The CDR3 totals 14 residues. Trimming removed 3 bases from V and 8 bases from J, with 13 bases in between. Germline loops: CDR1 MNHEY, CDR2 SMNVEV (reference sequence). CDR3 region: CASSFREGGEKLFF. DNA for the CDR3: TGTGCCAGCAGTTTCCGGGAGGGCGGGGAAAAACTGTTTTTT.

This chain connects TRBV6-6 to TRBJ2-3, with unresolved D. The CDR3 sequence is 12 residues long. Germline V gene lookup returns CDR1 MNHNY and CDR2 SVGAGI (reference sequence). The V and J ends lost 5 bases and 5 bases respectively, with 8 bases between them. The CDR3 coding sequence is TGTGCCAGCAGTCCCGACTTAGATACGCAGTATTTT. This sequence encodes CASSPDLDTQYF.

The rearrangement links TRBV4-1 to TRBJ1-5; D might be TRBD1 (5 bases). The CDR3 has 13 residues. The V gene's germline CDR1 is MGHRA and CDR2 YSYEKL. Trimming took off 3 bases at V and 4 bases at J, with 7 bases between the two ends. In nucleotides, the CDR3 is TGCGCCAGCAGCCAGGGACCTAATCAGCCCCAGCATTTT. Its protein is CASSQGPNQPQHF.

The J gene is TRBJ2-7, the V gene TRBV27; 11 nucleotides line up with TRBD1. J gave up 4 bases and V 4 bases, and 9 bases lay outside the gene matches. This CDR3 spans 16 amino acids. Germline V gene lookup returns CDR1 MNHEY and CDR2 SMNVEV (reference sequence). CDR3 residues: CASSSTAGTGGYEQYF. CDR3 sequence (DNA): TGTGCCAGCAGTTCCACCGCCGGGACAGGGGGTTACGAGCAGTACTTC.

This chain joins TRBV27 and TRBJ2-7, with 8 bases matching TRBD1. The trim removed 3 bases at V and 3 bases at J, leaving 4 bases unmatched. The CDR3 is 14 residues long. Germline CDR1 and CDR2: MNHEY and SMNVEV (reference sequence). The CDR3 DNA sequence: TGTGCCAGCAGTTTGGACAGGGCGTTCTACGAGCAGTACTTC. Its translation is CASSLDRAFYEQYF.

The chain is built from TRBV5-1 and TRBJ2-7; D is ambiguous. Trimming shortened V by 6 bases and J by 1 base, and 17 bases separated the two germline ends. The CDR3 loop spans 15 amino acids. Looked up from germline, CDR1 is SGHRS and CDR2 is YFSETQ. CDR3 bases: TGCGCCAGCACCCCACAATCAACAGCTTCCTACGAGCAGTACTTC. Translating gives CASTPQSTASYEQYF.

This chain joins TRBV10-3 and TRBJ1-1; 7 nucleotides match TRBD1. Per germline, CDR1 ENHRY and CDR2 SYGVKD. V lost 6 bases to trimming and J lost 1 base; unmatched junction nucleotides: 5. The length of the CDR3 is 14 residues. CDR3 sequence: CAIRLTGENTEAFF. The CDR3 region has the DNA TGTGCCATCAGGCTAACAGGGGAGAACACTGAAGCTTTCTTT.

The DNA for the CDR3 is TGTGCCAGCAGCCAGGGACTAGCGGGAGGGATCATCACAGATACGCAGTATTTT. Its translation: CASSQGLAGGIITDTQYF. V is TRBV14 and J is TRBJ2-3, with 16 bases aligning to TRBD2. Germline V CDR1 and CDR2: SGHDN, FVKESK. CDR3 length: 18 amino acids. V was clipped by 3 bases and J by 2 bases; unmatched bases: 5.

This chain joins TRBV19 and TRBJ1-5; tentative D call: TRBD1 (5 bases). Germline V gene lookup returns CDR1 LNHDA and CDR2 SQIVND (reference sequence). CDR3 length: 15 residues. V was trimmed by 2 bases and J by 7 bases, leaving 15 bases between them. CDR3 in DNA: TGTGCCAGTAGTATATGGGGCGAAGCGGGACAGCCCCAGCATTTT. It specifies CASSIWGEAGQPQHF.

V is TRBV30 and J is TRBJ2-7, with D possibly matching TRBD2 (5 bases). This CDR3 is 13 amino acids long. The germline CDR1 and CDR2 sequences are GTSNPN and SVGIG (reference sequence). V dropped 2 bases and J dropped 6 bases, with 14 bases sitting between them. The CDR3 sequence: CAWSSEGWGEQYF. CDR3 coding DNA: TGTGCCTGGAGTTCCGAGGGTTGGGGCGAGCAGTACTTC. The variable domain in full, completed from reference TRBV30 and TRBJ2-7, reads SQTIHQWPATLVQPVGSPLSLECTVEGTSNPNLYWYRQAAGRGLQLLFYSVGIGQISSEVPQNLSASRPQDRQFILSSKKLLLSDSGFYLCAWSSEGWGEQYFGPGTRLTVT.

This chain connects TRBV12-3 or TRBV12-4 to TRBJ2-1; D remains unclear. V lost 10 bases, J lost 4 bases, and 8 bases lay in between. CDR3 length: 11 amino acids. The CDR3 spells CATRQYNEQFF. The CDR3 DNA reads as TGTGCCACCAGACAATACAATGAGCAGTTCTTC.

The chain uses TRBV2 and TRBJ1-3, with D possibly being TRBD1 (6 bases). Germline V gene data show CDR1 as SNHLY and CDR2 as FYNNEI. This CDR3 region has 15 residues. V gave up 6 bases and J gave up 4 bases, with 16 bases separating them. For the CDR3, the DNA is TGTGCCAGCAGGCTGATACAGGGAGTCGGAAACACCATATATTTT. It specifies CASRLIQGVGNTIYF.

This rearrangement joins TRBV27 to TRBJ2-2, with D uncertain. V shed 5 bases and J shed 5 bases, with 18 bases lying between them. Germline V gives CDR1 MNHEY, CDR2 SMNVEV (reference sequence). CDR3 length: 16 residues. The CDR3 spells CASSPRAPYPTGELFF. In DNA, the CDR3 is TGTGCCAGCAGTCCCCGCGCCCCATACCCGACCGGGGAGCTGTTTTTT.

This chain uses TRBV30 with TRBJ2-7; weak D call: TRBD2 (6 bases). Germline V lookup: CDR1 GTSNPN, CDR2 SVGIG (reference sequence). The V end was cut by 0 bases, the J end by 6 bases, with 21 bases between. This CDR3 contains 16 residues. The CDR3 bases are TGTGCCTGGAGTGTAAGGAGAGGACTACGAGCGTTCGAGCAGTACTTC. This gives the protein CAWSVRRGLRAFEQYF.

The genes are TRBV19 and TRBJ2-7, with no clear D. The CDR3 runs to 13 residues. With 5 bases removed from V and 2 bases from J, the gap between germline ends came to 10 bases. The germline gives CDR1 LNHDA, CDR2 SQIVND (reference sequence). As DNA, the CDR3 is TGTGCCAGTAGTGTTGGCGGAACCTACGAGCAGTACTTC. Protein sequence: CASSVGGTYEQYF. Using reference TRBV19 and TRBJ2-7 for the parts outside the CDR3, the full variable domain is DGGITQSPKYLFRKEGQNVTLSCEQNLNHDAMYWYRQDPGQGLRLIYYSQIVNDFQKGDIAEGYSVSREKKESFPLTVTSAQKNPTAFYLCASSVGGTYEQYFGPGTRLTVT.

The V and J genes are TRBV7-8 and TRBJ1-5; D remains unclear. This CDR3 has 16 amino acids. CDR1 is SGHVS, CDR2 FQNEAQ, per germline. The germline V and J ends were trimmed by 7 bases and 0 bases, with 16 bases remaining between them. The CDR3 nucleotides read TGTGCCAGCACAGAGGGCCGATATTATAGCAATCAGCCCCAGCATTTT. Its protein product is CASTEGRYYSNQPQHF.

V is TRBV7-2 and J is TRBJ2-2; the match to TRBD1 covers 7 bases. The germline V gene has CDR1 SGHTA and CDR2 FQGNSA. The CDR3 contains 15 residues. With 3 bases clipped from V and 6 bases from J, the junction kept 7 bases outside the gene matches. The CDR3 reads CASSFSGGRAGELFF. Here the CDR3 DNA reads TGTGCCAGCAGCTTTTCAGGGGGAAGGGCCGGGGAGCTGTTTTTT.

The CDR3 coding sequence is TGTGCCAGCAGCTTAGAGGGGGGAGGGATACGAGGGGAGCTGTTTTTT. The encoded protein is CASSLEGGGIRGELFF. V gene TRBV7-8 combines with J gene TRBJ2-2; tentative D call: TRBD2 (7 bases). V shed 1 base and J shed 8 bases, with 17 bases lying between them. Germline CDR1 reads SGHVS; CDR2 reads FQNEAQ. There are 16 residues in the CDR3.

This clone was detected a few times. V and J are TRBV2 and TRBJ2-6; TRBD1 is a possible D gene (7 bases). The germline CDR1 and CDR2 sequences are SNHLY and FYNNEI. The CDR3 contains 17 residues. V was pared by 3 bases and J by 4 bases, with 16 bases between. The CDR3 nucleotides are TGTGCCAGCAGTGAGACAGGGAGGTATGCGGGGGCCAACGTCCTGACTTTC. It is translated as CASSETGRYAGANVLTF.

This chain uses TRBV10-2 with TRBJ1-1; tentative D call: TRBD1 (6 bases). Deletions cut 6 bases from V and 2 bases from J, with 16 bases between. The germline V gene encodes CDR1 WSHSY and CDR2 SAAADI. The CDR3 spans 15 residues. CDR3 sequence reads: CASRDPGQANTEAFF. CDR3 coding DNA: TGCGCCAGCAGGGACCCGGGACAAGCTAACACTGAAGCTTTCTTT.